This TCR beta chain was recovered during a study of T-cell memory formation after mild COVID-19. CDR3 length: 16 amino acids. Losses at the gene ends were 4 bases for V and 4 bases for J; bases not matched to a gene: 11. Germline CDR1 and CDR2: MNHEY and SMNVEV (reference sequence). TCRdb reprocessed the 5' RACE reads via MiXCR and lists one record per CDR3 protein. The table records some 270,000 distinct CDR3 sequences, approximately 15% of them present only once. Points on this clonotype: The antigen is undetermined.

General observations from the study: For contracting clones, CD4+ ones sat mainly in CM and EM, CD8+ in EMRA.

This TCR was recovered from an adult woman who had mild COVID-19 (a few samples of this study predate the infection). Cell type and time point are not known. The chain couples TRBV27 to TRBJ1-1, with 8 nucleotides matching TRBD1. Material: PBMCs or a T cell subset sorted from them (not recorded which). CDR3 sequence (DNA): TGTGCCAGCAGTTCAACAGGGGGGGGACGAGTCACTGAAGCTTTCTTT. This sequence encodes CASSSTGGGRVTEAFF.